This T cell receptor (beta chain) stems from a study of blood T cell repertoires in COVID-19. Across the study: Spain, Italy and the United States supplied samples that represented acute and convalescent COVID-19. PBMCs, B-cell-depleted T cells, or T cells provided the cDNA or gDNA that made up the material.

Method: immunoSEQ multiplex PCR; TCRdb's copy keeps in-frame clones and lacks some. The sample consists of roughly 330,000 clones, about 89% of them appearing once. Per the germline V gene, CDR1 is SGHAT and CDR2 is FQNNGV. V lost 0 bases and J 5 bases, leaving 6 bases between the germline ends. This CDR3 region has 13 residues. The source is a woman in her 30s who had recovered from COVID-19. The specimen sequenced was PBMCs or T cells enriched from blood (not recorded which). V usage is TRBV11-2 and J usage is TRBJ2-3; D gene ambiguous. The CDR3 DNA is TGTGCCAGCAGCTTAGACCGCGAAGATACGCAGTATTTT. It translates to CASSLDREDTQYF.